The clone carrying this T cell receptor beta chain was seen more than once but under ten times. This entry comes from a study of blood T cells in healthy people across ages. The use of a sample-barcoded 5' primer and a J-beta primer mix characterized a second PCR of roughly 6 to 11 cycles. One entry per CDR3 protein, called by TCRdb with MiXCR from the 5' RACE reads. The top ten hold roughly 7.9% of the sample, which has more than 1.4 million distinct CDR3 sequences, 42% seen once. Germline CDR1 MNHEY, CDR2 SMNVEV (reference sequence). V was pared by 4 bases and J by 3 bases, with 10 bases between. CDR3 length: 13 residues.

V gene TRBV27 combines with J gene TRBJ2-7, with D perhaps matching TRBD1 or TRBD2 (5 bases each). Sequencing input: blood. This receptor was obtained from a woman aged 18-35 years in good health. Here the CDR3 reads CASSSRDHYEQYF. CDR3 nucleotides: TGTGCCAGCAGTTCCCGGGACCACTACGAGCAGTACTTC.